These T cell receptor beta chains were read from a single sample in a study of T cell repertoires in cytomegalovirus infection. TCRdb redid the calling of the reads with MiXCR, one entry per CDR3 protein. The repertoire holds some 400,000 distinct CDR3 sequences, with roughly a third as singletons. What was sequenced was PBMCs. Every receptor here comes from a human donor in good health (CMV status not recorded). Some clones in this sample may be carry-over from other donors' samples. The CDR3 runs from the conserved cysteine through the conserved F or W. D genes are given only for firm matches. Not every row has a clone size; where given, it reads once, few, many or a size class.

TRBD1 | TRBJ2-7 | TRBV6-2/TRBV6-3 | . | TGTGCCAGCAGTGCAGCCCCCGGACAGGGCTCCTACGAGCAGTACTTC | CASSAAPGQGSYEQYF
. | TRBJ1-1 | TRBV6-1 | few | TGTGCCAGCAACCGGGTAAAGAACACTGAAGCTTTCTTT | CASNRVKNTEAFF
TRBD1 | TRBJ2-3 | TRBV2 | few | TGTGCCAGCAGTGGTAACAGGGGGTATTTT | CASSGNRGYF
. | TRBJ2-5 | TRBV11-1 | few | TGTGCCAGCAGCTTAGCGCGAAGTGATCAAGAGACCCAGTACTTC | CASSLARSDQETQYF
. | TRBJ1-5 | TRBV7-8 | . | TGTGCCAGCAGCTTAAAAGGGAGAGGCAATCAGCCCCAGCATTTT | CASSLKGRGNQPQHF
. | TRBJ2-2 | TRBV6-5 | few | TGTGCCAGCAGTTACGCGGGGGCGGACGGGGAGCTGTTTTTT | CASSYAGADGELFF
. | TRBJ1-1 | TRBV29-1 | . | TGCAGCGTTGAATGGCTCAGTTCCCAGCTCCGTGTTGGGGGCAGGGGCATGAACACTGAAGCTTTCTTT | CSVEWLSSQLRVGGRGMNTEAFF
. | TRBJ2-1 | TRBV25-1 | . | TGTGCCAGCAGCCTATCCACGAATGAGCAGTTCTTC | CASSLSTNEQFF
TRBD1 | TRBJ1-2 | TRBV4-2 | . | TGTGCCAGCAGCCAACCTGGGACAGGGTATGGCTACACCTTC | CASSQPGTGYGYTF
. | TRBJ2-7 | TRBV6-6 | . | TGTGCCAGCAGTGAGGGTGTGGACGAGCAGTACTTC | CASSEGVDEQYF
. | TRBJ1-2 | TRBV7-9 | many | TGTGCCAGCAGTACCGCGGGCGGCTATGGCTACACCTTC | CASSTAGGYGYTF
TRBD1 | TRBJ1-4 | TRBV6-6 | few | TGTGCCAGCAGTTACTGGGACAGATCTGCAACTAATGAAAAACTGTTTTTT | CASSYWDRSATNEKLFF
. | TRBJ1-2 | TRBV12-3/TRBV12-4 | . | TGTGCCAGCCAGCTGAAAAAAAATTATGGCTACACCTTC | CASQLKKNYGYTF
TRBD2 | TRBJ2-5 | TRBV7-2 | . | TGTGCCAGCAGCTTAGGGGGACTAGCGGGGGTTGAGACCCAGTACTTC | CASSLGGLAGVETQYF
. | TRBJ2-5 | TRBV20-1 | few | TGCAGTGCTAGAGAAGGGCCGGGGGCCGCTTGGACCCAGTACTTC | CSAREGPGAAWTQYF
. | TRBJ2-5 | TRBV7-8 | many | TGTGCCAGCAGCTTAATAAGCCTGCAAGAGACCCAGTACTTC | CASSLISLQETQYF
. | TRBJ2-1 | TRBV11-2 | . | TGTGCCAGCAGCTTTGACTCCCTATTGTTGGCTGAGCAGTTCTTC | CASSFDSLLLAEQFF
TRBD1 | TRBJ2-7 | TRBV6-1 | many | TGTGCCAGCAGGAAGGACAGGGGCGTCTCCTACGAGCAGTACTTC | CASRKDRGVSYEQYF